The following is a TCR beta chain sequence with its context. Its antigen is unidentified. These data come from a study of T cell responses to AZD1222 COVID-19 vaccine. The study's findings and limits: Only a handful of AZD1222 recipients, several in all, had baseline seropositivity. After two AZD1222 doses, spike-specific TCR breadth and depth rose versus day 0. Epitopes outside B.1.351 and B.1.1.7 mutated regions reportedly drew nearly half of spike TCRs. Vaccine-related CD4 TCRs covered spike, predominating at 160-218 and 743-854.

The assay was immunoSEQ multiplex PCR, and TCRdb's table has in-frame clones only and misses some. The table records some 180,000 clones, just under 95% of them present only once. Sequenced here: peripheral blood, sampled 28 days after the second dose of the MenACWY control vaccine. This receptor was identified in an adult who received the MenACWY meningococcal vaccine as a control.

The CDR3 loop reads CASNWASGAYNEQFF. DNA for the CDR3: TGTGCCAGCAACTGGGCCTCCGGGGCGTACAATGAGCAGTTCTTC. The V gene is TRBV6-5, the J gene TRBJ2-1; either TRBD1 or TRBD2 may fit D (5 bases each). V lost 7 bases to trimming and J lost 4 bases, with 17 bases between them. CDR1 MNHEY and CDR2 SVGAGI come from the germline V gene. This CDR3 has 15 amino acids.